This T cell receptor beta chain comes out of a study of blood T cell repertoires in COVID-19. The germline V gene has CDR1 MDHEN and CDR2 SYDVKM. This CDR3 has 12 amino acids. Trimming removed 8 bases from V and 3 bases from J, with 10 bases in between. Authors' methods: Nucleated cell counts were estimated from reference gene primer amplification. Produced via immunoSEQ multiplex PCR; TCRdb's table is partial and in-frame only. That table is the source of V, J and clone size, and D and trimming were worked out from the DNA. The sample lists approximately 250,000 clones; around 90% were seen once. The chain uses TRBV28 and TRBJ1-1; D uncertain. This clonotype was obtained from a woman in her 30s who had recovered from COVID-19. Sequencing input: PBMCs or T cells enriched from blood (not recorded which). Here the CDR3 DNA reads TGTGCCAGCTGCAGTCTGGACACTGAAGCTTTCTTT. This sequence encodes CASCSLDTEAFF.